This passage covers 13 T cell receptor beta chains from one sample sequenced in a study of post-analysis software for immune sequencing data. Broader study findings: TRBV5-6, TRBV5-1 and TRBV20-1 belonged to a set of about five TRBV segments that were more frequent in patients than controls.

Libraries were made from TCR beta cDNA, and they carried unique molecular identifiers. Using its own MiXCR run on the PCR reads, TCRdb lists one record per CDR3 protein. The table records a few hundred thousand distinct CDR3 sequences, 34% of them present only once. These receptors lack a known antigen. Material: blood. These receptors all come from a girl aged 2-17 years with multiple sclerosis.

The V gene is TRBV20-1, the J gene TRBJ2-3; D is possibly TRBD2 (6 bases). Trimming removed 0 bases from V and 2 bases from J, with 9 bases in between. Germline lookup yields CDR1 DFQATT and CDR2 SNEGSKA (reference sequence). The CDR3 runs to 14 residues. CDR3 protein: CSARETSLTDTQYF. The CDR3 nucleotides read TGCAGTGCTAGAGAGACTAGTCTCACAGATACGCAGTATTTT.

This sequence joins TRBV15 and TRBJ2-7, with D unclear. The better agreement between TRBJ2-5 and the DNA end casts doubt on the J call. This CDR3 has 13 amino acids. Germline lookup yields CDR1 LNHNV and CDR2 YYDKDF (reference sequence). The CDR3 is CATSRGSERTQYF. The CDR3 nucleotides read TGTGCCACCAGCAGAGGATCCGAGAGGACCCAGTACTTC.

The chain combines TRBV6-5 with TRBJ1-4; 8 positions agree with TRBD1. V was pared by 10 bases and J by 8 bases, with 12 bases of the junction left unmatched. The CDR3 covers 14 residues. Germline CDR1 and CDR2: MNHEY and SVGAGI. The CDR3 sequence: CATLPRTGPEKLFF. The CDR3 region has the DNA TGTGCCACCCTACCGAGGACAGGGCCGGAAAAACTGTTTTTT.

The V gene is TRBV4-1, the J gene TRBJ2-7; D ambiguous. Germline V gene sequence: CDR1 MGHRA, CDR2 YSYEKL. Deletions cut 4 bases from V and 2 bases from J, with 15 bases between. This CDR3 spans 15 amino acids. In nucleotides, the CDR3 is TGCGCCAGCAGCCTATTCGACGGATACCCCTACGAGCAGTACTTC. Its translation is CASSLFDGYPYEQYF.

This clonotype was counted only a few times. The J gene is TRBJ1-6, the V gene TRBV5-5; D is perhaps TRBD1 (5 bases). This CDR3 is built from 15 residues. Germline CDR1 and CDR2: SGHKS and YYEKEE (reference sequence). Trimming pared 0 bases from V and 9 bases from J, leaving 13 bases between. DNA for the CDR3: TGTGCCAGCAGCTTGGGGTCGGGACCCTCTTCACCCCTCCACTTT. Residues: CASSLGSGPSSPLHF. Drawing the rest from reference TRBV5-5 and TRBJ1-6, the complete variable domain is DAGVTQSPTHLIKTRGQQVTLRCSPISGHKSVSWYQQVLGQGPQFIFQYYEKEERGRGNFPDRFSARQFPNYSSELNVNALLLGDSALYLCASSLGSGPSSPLHFGNGTRLTVT.

This clonotype was picked up one time. The gene calls are TRBV11-1 and TRBJ2-3; no reliable D call. The CDR3 is 14 residues long. With 5 bases removed from V and 6 bases from J, the gap between germline ends came to 15 bases. Germline V gene sequence: CDR1 SGHAT, CDR2 FQDESV (reference sequence). The CDR3 region has the DNA TGTGCCAGCAGCCCCACTTGGAGCAGCGATACGCAGTATTTT. It codes for CASSPTWSSDTQYF.

The rearrangement links TRBV7-9 to TRBJ1-2, with TRBD1 matching 7 bases. This CDR3 has 15 amino acids. Germline lookup yields CDR1 SEHNR and CDR2 FQNEAQ (reference sequence). V was pared by 6 bases and J by 4 bases, with 11 bases of the junction left unmatched. This CDR3 reads CASRQEGANSYGYTF. CDR3 in DNA: TGTGCCAGCAGACAAGAGGGGGCGAATAGCTATGGCTACACCTTC. Drawing the rest from reference TRBV7-9 and TRBJ1-2, the complete variable domain is DTGVSQNPRHKITKRGQNVTFRCDPISEHNRLYWYRQTLGQGPEFLTYFQNEAQLEKSRLLSDRFSAERPKGSFSTLEIQRTEQGDSAMYLCASRQEGANSYGYTFGSGTRLTVV.

The chain is built from TRBV12-3 or TRBV12-4 and TRBJ2-7; D remains unclear. The CDR3 covers 14 residues. V lost 6 bases to trimming and J lost 0 bases, with 12 bases between them. The CDR3 bases are TGTGCCAGCAGCATGGACCGGAGCTCCTACGAGCAGTACTTC. It codes for CASSMDRSSYEQYF.

This clonotype has more than one count but fewer than ten. This rearrangement joins TRBV5-5 to TRBJ2-7; D might be TRBD1 (6 bases). This CDR3 has 14 amino acids. With 5 bases removed from V and 4 bases from J, the gap between germline ends came to 16 bases. The germline V gene has CDR1 SGHKS and CDR2 YYEKEE (reference sequence). In DNA form, the CDR3 reads TGTGCCAGCAGAATACAGGGACCGGAGTACGAGCAGTACTTC. This codes for CASRIQGPEYEQYF.

This clonotype showed up just a few times. The V gene is TRBV28, the J gene TRBJ2-6, with D tentatively TRBD1 (6 bases). The CDR3 consists of 19 residues. The V gene's germline CDR1 is MDHEN and CDR2 SYDVKM. The V end was cut by 3 bases, the J end by 0 bases, with 18 bases between. CDR3 sequence: CASSFFRGWGPSGANVLTF. DNA of the CDR3: TGTGCCAGCAGTTTTTTTAGGGGGTGGGGTCCCTCTGGGGCCAACGTCCTGACTTTC.

This chain uses TRBV11-2 with TRBJ2-7; possibly TRBD2 for D (5 bases). Germline V lookup: CDR1 SGHAT, CDR2 FQNNGV. The CDR3 runs 14 residues. Trimming removed 2 bases from V and 3 bases from J, with 11 bases in between. CDR3 residues: CASSLYSGNYEQYF. The CDR3 DNA is TGTGCCAGCAGCTTATATTCCGGGAACTACGAGCAGTACTTC.

There are a few counts of this clonotype. The chain combines TRBV5-1 with TRBJ2-3; unclear D gene. This CDR3 comprises 15 residues. CDR1 and CDR2 (germline): SGHRS, YFSETQ. The germline V and J ends were trimmed by 0 bases and 1 base, with 9 bases remaining between them. CDR3 coding DNA: TGCGCCAGCAGCTTGGACAGTGCTGGCACAGATACGCAGTATTTT. This codes for CASSLDSAGTDTQYF. Full variable domain (remainder filled in from reference TRBV5-1 and TRBJ2-3): KAGVTQTPRYLIKTRGQQVTLSCSPISGHRSVSWYQQTPGQGLQFLFEYFSETQRNKGNFPGRFSGRQFSNSRSEMNVSTLELGDSALYLCASSLDSAGTDTQYFGPGTRLTVL.

This clonotype turned up a few times. The chain is built from TRBV9 and TRBJ2-5; a possible D gene is TRBD2 (5 bases). The V end lost 0 bases, the J end lost 8 bases, and 11 bases lay between the germline ends. The length of the CDR3 is 13 residues. Germline CDR1 is SGDLS and CDR2 is YYNGEE. CDR3 residues: CASSVDLAGTQYF. The CDR3 coding sequence is TGTGCCAGCAGCGTAGACCTAGCAGGTACCCAGTACTTC.